This TCR beta chain was captured in a study of T cell changes during pregnancy in multiple sclerosis. The CDR3 covers 13 residues. The ends were cut back, 4 bases at V and 2 bases at J, with 8 bases in the middle. Per germline, CDR1 SGHRS and CDR2 YFSETQ. Profiled with immunoSEQ multiplex PCR; TCRdb holds only in-frame clones, not every one. The table shows around 62,000 clones, with roughly nine tenths occurring only once. This receptor was identified in a female donor with multiple sclerosis, enrolled in a pregnancy study. The chain couples TRBV5-1 to TRBJ2-3; tentative D call: TRBD1 (6 bases). Sequencing used peripheral blood, obtained in the first trimester of pregnancy. In nucleotides, the CDR3 is TGCGCCAGCAGCAGGGACACCACAGATACGCAGTATTTT. Translating gives CASSRDTTDTQYF.